The rows below give T cell receptor beta chains drawn from one sample of a study of blood T cell repertoires in COVID-19. TCRdb keeps only in-frame clones here, not all; method: immunoSEQ multiplex PCR. The data show 240,000 or so clones, with roughly 87% seen just once and 7.2% held by the top ten. Sequencing was performed on peripheral blood. The origin of the receptors is a man in his 60s who had recovered from COVID-19. CDR3s include the opening cysteine and the closing phenylalanine or tryptophan. Each record gives: CDR3 DNA, CDR3 protein, CDR3 length, V gene, clone size, J gene, D gene. The D gene is left open where the match is weak. A clone size is listed for some rows: how often the clone was seen (once, few, many), or a class if it is expanded.

TGTGCCTGGAGTGAAACAGGGGGCCGGGCCGGGGAGCTGTTTTTT CAWSETGGRAGELFF 15 TRBV30 once TRBJ2-2 TRBD1
TGTGCCTGGAACCCGGGACAGGGCCACGAGCAGTACTTC CAWNPGQGHEQYF 13 TRBV30 - TRBJ2-7 TRBD1
TGTGCCATCAGCCTAGACAGCTACGAGCAGTACTTC CAISLDSYEQYF 12 TRBV10-3 - TRBJ2-7 -
TGTGCCAGCAGCCAATCTAAGAACACCGGGGAGCTGTTTTTT CASSQSKNTGELFF 14 TRBV3-1/TRBV3-2 - TRBJ2-2 -
TGTGCCAGCAGCTTAGACTTAGCGGGGGCGGACGGGGAGCTGTTTTTT CASSLDLAGADGELFF 16 TRBV7-6 - TRBJ2-2 TRBD2
TGTGCCAGCAGAGCCGGGACTAGAGGTGCAGATACGCAGTATTTT CASRAGTRGADTQYF 15 TRBV2 - TRBJ2-3 TRBD2
TGTGCCAGCAGCGGACGCCGGGACAGGGGGTTCCCTGAAGCTTTCTTT CASSGRRDRGFPEAFF 16 TRBV11-3 once TRBJ1-1 TRBD1
TGCGCCAGCAGTCGTAGCCAGCCCCAGCATTTT CASSRSQPQHF 11 TRBV4-1 few TRBJ1-5 -
TGTGCCAGCAGCGGGACAGGGGGGAATCAGCCCCAGCATTTT CASSGTGGNQPQHF 14 TRBV6-5 - TRBJ1-5 TRBD1
TGTGCCAGCAGCGCGATGGGAGGGATAGGTCAGCCCCAGCATTTT CASSAMGGIGQPQHF 15 TRBV9 - TRBJ1-5 -
TGTGCCAGCAGCACCCCCCGGGACAGAGGCTACGAGCAGTACTTC CASSTPRDRGYEQYF 15 TRBV11-2 - TRBJ2-7 TRBD1
TGTGCCAGCAGCCAAGGGGCAGGACAGAACTATGGCTACACCTTC CASSQGAGQNYGYTF 15 TRBV3-1/TRBV3-2 - TRBJ1-2 -
TGCGCCAGCAGCTTGCCTTCGGGACTAGCGAATGGGGATACGCAGTATTTT CASSLPSGLANGDTQYF 17 TRBV5-1 - TRBJ2-3 TRBD2
TGTGCCAGCAGCTTCTTCTCTAGCGGGGGGTCAAGTAGCTCCTACGAGCAGTACTTC CASSFFSSGGSSSSYEQYF 19 TRBV5-5 - TRBJ2-7 TRBD2
TGTGCCAGCGGACTTAGTGGACAGCGAAACTATGGCTACACCTTC CASGLSGQRNYGYTF 15 TRBV28 - TRBJ1-2 -
TGTGCCAGCAGCCCATACTTGGACTATTACAATGAGCAGTTCTTC CASSPYLDYYNEQFF 15 TRBV3-1/TRBV3-2 - TRBJ2-1 -
TGTGCCAGCAGTGTTCACCGGGGGGTCTCCTACAATGAGCAGTTCTTC CASSVHRGVSYNEQFF 16 TRBV6-4 - TRBJ2-1 TRBD2
TGTGCCAGCAGCACCCAGGGGGCAGGGGATGAGCAGTTCTTC CASSTQGAGDEQFF 14 TRBV6-5 few TRBJ2-1 TRBD1
TGCGCCAGCAGTGACTCAACTGGATACTATGGCTACACCTTC CASSDSTGYYGYTF 14 TRBV5-1 - TRBJ1-2 -
TGTGCCAGCAGCCATACAGGGGCGCAGGGTAATGAAAAACTGTTTTTT CASSHTGAQGNEKLFF 16 TRBV2 - TRBJ1-4 TRBD1
TGCAGCGTGCGGGGACTAGCGGTCTACAATGAGCAGTTCTTC CSVRGLAVYNEQFF 14 TRBV29-1 once TRBJ2-1 TRBD2
TGTGCCAGCAGCTTTAGCGGGGGGGAAACAGATACGCAGTATTTT CASSFSGGETDTQYF 15 TRBV7-2 - TRBJ2-3 TRBD2
TGTGCCACCAGTGATCCGGGGAACACTGAAGCTTTCTTT CATSDPGNTEAFF 13 TRBV24-1 - TRBJ1-1 -
TGTGCCAGCAGCGGGGGGACAGGGGAAAGTCAGCCCCAGCATTTT CASSGGTGESQPQHF 15 TRBV5-5 - TRBJ1-5 TRBD1
TGTGCCAGCAGCTTCCTAGAGGGTGCAACTAATGAAAAACTGTTTTTT CASSFLEGATNEKLFF 16 TRBV5-4 - TRBJ1-4 -
TGCGCCAGCAGCTTGGCTCCAGGGGAGGGCGGCTACACCTTC CASSLAPGEGGYTF 14 TRBV5-1 - TRBJ1-2 -
TGTGCCAGCAGCTTAGGACAGGGTTTACCCCTGGGGCTTGAAGCTTTCTTT CASSLGQGLPLGLEAFF 17 TRBV7-9 - TRBJ1-1 TRBD1
TGTGCCAGCAGCCACCCTGAGGGCGATCCAGATACGCAGTATTTT CASSHPEGDPDTQYF 15 TRBV6-5 - TRBJ2-3 -
TGTGCCAGCAGCGTGCGTCCAGGGGGGAACACTGAAGCTTTCTTT CASSVRPGGNTEAFF 15 TRBV7-8 - TRBJ1-1 TRBD1
TGTGCCAGCAGTCCCCGAACGACATCACGAAGTGAAGCTTTCTTT CASSPRTTSRSEAFF 15 TRBV27 - TRBJ1-1 -
TGTGCCAGCAGTTCCAGTCGACACGTAGGCACTGAAGCTTTCTTT CASSSSRHVGTEAFF 15 TRBV27 - TRBJ1-1 -
TGTGCCAGCAAGGCGGACAGTTTTGAAGCTTTCTTT CASKADSFEAFF 12 TRBV2 few TRBJ1-1 -
TGTGCCAGCAGCGTCAGGACAGGGGGATCACCCCTCCACTTT CASSVRTGGSPLHF 14 TRBV9 - TRBJ1-6 TRBD1
TGTGCCAGCGGGGGACACCCAGATACGCAGTATTTT CASGGHPDTQYF 12 TRBV7-9 - TRBJ2-3 -
TGCAGTGCTCGACAGGGAGGAGAGCAGTACTTC CSARQGGEQYF 11 TRBV20-1 once TRBJ2-7 -
TGTGCCAGCAGGCGATCCCTGAACACTGAAGCTTTCTTT CASRRSLNTEAFF 13 TRBV6-5 - TRBJ1-1 -
TGTGCCAGCAAACAGGGGGAGTATGGCTACACCTTC CASKQGEYGYTF 12 TRBV6-6 - TRBJ1-2 TRBD1
TGTGCCAGCAGGCTACAGGGGGTGATCACTGAAGCTTTCTTT CASRLQGVITEAFF 14 TRBV6-5 - TRBJ1-1 TRBD1
TGTGCCAGCAGTGTAGGCTACAGGGTGGACAATGAGCAGTTCTTC CASSVGYRVDNEQFF 15 TRBV27 - TRBJ2-1 -
TGCAGCGGGGGGGACAGCTCCTACGAGCAGTACTTC CSGGDSSYEQYF 12 TRBV29-1 - TRBJ2-7 -
TGTGCCAGCTCCTTGGGGCTCGGCACAGATACGCAGTATTTT CASSLGLGTDTQYF 14 TRBV27 - TRBJ2-3 -
TGTGCCAGCAGTTACTCGGCTAGCGGGGGGACCTACGAGCAGTACTTC CASSYSASGGTYEQYF 16 TRBV6-5 - TRBJ2-7 TRBD2
TGTGCCAGCAGCTTAGGGCAACACAGGGGGCGGACCACTAATGAAAAACTGTTTTTT CASSLGQHRGRTTNEKLFF 19 TRBV7-9 - TRBJ1-4 TRBD1
TGTGCCAGCAGCCAACCGACAGACGCGAACACCGGGGAGCTGTTTTTT CASSQPTDANTGELFF 16 TRBV4-2 - TRBJ2-2 -
TGTGCCATCAGTGGGGTATGGGTCAGGGGCGGTTCCTACGAGCAGTACTTC CAISGVWVRGGSYEQYF 17 TRBV10-3 few TRBJ2-7 -
TGTGCCAGCAGCCGGGGGGGGCCGGATACGCAGTATTTT CASSRGGPDTQYF 13 TRBV11-3 - TRBJ2-3 TRBD2
TGTGCCAGCAGTGAATATATAGGAGGCAGGTCTTTCTATGGCTACACCTTC CASSEYIGGRSFYGYTF 17 TRBV25-1 - TRBJ1-2 -
TGTGCCAGCAGTGAGGGGGGATCCTTTCAGGCCCAGTACTTC CASSEGGSFQAQYF 14 TRBV6-1 - TRBJ2-5 -
TGCGCCAGCAGCCTACTACCCGGGGAGCTGTTTTTT CASSLLPGELFF 12 TRBV4-1 many TRBJ2-2 -
TGTGCCAGCAGCCGTGGGGGGACTAGCACAGATACGCAGTATTTT CASSRGGTSTDTQYF 15 TRBV11-2 - TRBJ2-3 -
TGCGCCAGCAGCCCGGCGGGGACAGGGGTCACTGAAGCTTTCTTT CASSPAGTGVTEAFF 15 TRBV5-1 - TRBJ1-1 TRBD1
TGCGCCAGCAGTGAAGGGGGGGCGCTTAATTCACCCCTCCACTTT CASSEGGALNSPLHF 15 TRBV10-2 - TRBJ1-6 -
TGCGCCAGCAGCTTGGCGGGGACATACACCGGGGAGCTGTTTTTT CASSLAGTYTGELFF 15 TRBV5-1 - TRBJ2-2 -
TGTGCCATACTGGACAGGGACAAAAACATTCAGTACTTC CAILDRDKNIQYF 13 TRBV6-5 - TRBJ2-4 TRBD1
TGTGCCAGCTCACCTCCGGGACAGGGTTTCAATCAGCCCCAGCATTTT CASSPPGQGFNQPQHF 16 TRBV18 - TRBJ1-5 TRBD1
TGTGCTAGTGGTTTGGTACTCCCGGGAATTAATGAAAAACTGTTTTTT CASGLVLPGINEKLFF 16 TRBV12-5 - TRBJ1-4 -
TGTGCCAGCGCCAGCAACCGACAGGGGGCGCAGCAGTACTTC CASASNRQGAQQYF 14 TRBV5-6 few TRBJ2-7 TRBD1
TGTGCCAGCAGTGAAGCAGAAACAGGGACGGGAAACACCATATATTTT CASSEAETGTGNTIYF 16 TRBV2 - TRBJ1-3 -
TGTGCCACCAGTGGGACAGGGGTTGCCAAAAACATTCAGTACTTC CATSGTGVAKNIQYF 15 TRBV24-1 - TRBJ2-4 TRBD1
TGTGCCACCAGTGAGGAGGGGCGTCAGCCCCAGCATTTT CATSEEGRQPQHF 13 TRBV24-1 few TRBJ1-5 -